These 10 T cell receptor beta chains originate from one sample sequenced in a study of identical twins. MiXCR, applied by TCRdb to the 5' RACE reads, yields one record per CDR3 protein. The data contain 500,000 to 550,000 distinct CDR3 sequences, about a fifth of them seen just once; the ten biggest clones take up 0.4% to 0.6%. A further study also used this sample, focusing on yellow fever vaccine responses in identical twins.

The sample taken for sequencing was CD4+ T cells sorted from blood. The receptors were gathered from a woman younger than 35 in good health.

The chain links TRBV14 to TRBJ2-1, with TRBD1 matching over 8 bases. Germline loops: CDR1 SGHDN, CDR2 FVKESK. The CDR3 length is 16 residues. The trim removed 2 bases at V and 6 bases at J, leaving 9 bases unmatched. As DNA, the CDR3 is TGTGCCAGCAGCCAAATACAGGGGGGTTTACGCAATGAGCAGTTCTTC. The encoded protein is CASSQIQGGLRNEQFF.

V gene TRBV5-1 combines with J gene TRBJ2-1; weak D call: TRBD2 (5 bases). Trimming shortened V by 0 bases and J by 0 bases, and 10 bases separated the two germline ends. Germline lookup yields CDR1 SGHRS and CDR2 YFSETQ. CDR3 length: 16 amino acids. CDR3 nucleotide sequence: TGCGCCAGCAGCTTGGGACCGGGGAGCTCCTACAATGAGCAGTTCTTC. It encodes CASSLGPGSSYNEQFF.

This clonotype showed up just a few times. V is TRBV5-1 and J is TRBJ2-1; 11 nucleotides line up with TRBD2. V lost 4 bases, J lost 10 bases, and 10 bases stayed unmatched. Germline CDR1 SGHRS, CDR2 YFSETQ. The CDR3 has 15 amino acids. The CDR3 nucleotides read TGCGCCAGCAGCGAAATAGCGGGGGGGCCGGGGGAGCAGTTCTTC. The encoded protein is CASSEIAGGPGEQFF. Using reference TRBV5-1 and TRBJ2-1 for the parts outside the CDR3, the full variable domain is KAGVTQTPRYLIKTRGQQVTLSCSPISGHRSVSWYQQTPGQGLQFLFEYFSETQRNKGNFPGRFSGRQFSNSRSEMNVSTLELGDSALYLCASSEIAGGPGEQFFGPGTRLTVL.

The chain carries TRBV16 and TRBJ2-2; D may be TRBD2 (5 bases). CDR1 KGHSY and CDR2 FQNENV come from the germline V gene. Trimming left V 2 bases short and J 1 base short, with 5 bases between. The CDR3 runs 14 residues. CDR3 sequence: CASSQRGNTGELFF. CDR3 DNA sequence: TGTGCCAGCAGCCAACGGGGGAACACCGGGGAGCTGTTTTTT.

This clonotype has more than one count but fewer than ten. This chain joins TRBV2 and TRBJ2-7, with D unclear. CDR1 is SNHLY and CDR2 is FYNNEI in the germline V gene. Trimming took off 7 bases at V and 6 bases at J, with 10 bases between the two ends. There are 11 residues in the CDR3. The CDR3 spells CASIAEIEQYF. CDR3 nucleotides: TGTGCCAGCATCGCGGAAATCGAGCAGTACTTC.

The rearrangement uses TRBV18 and TRBJ2-1, with 8 positions matching TRBD2. Trimming removed 4 bases from V and 8 bases from J; junction bases left unmatched: 13. The CDR3 has 16 amino acids. Looked up from germline, CDR1 is KGHSH and CDR2 is LQKENI. The CDR3 region is CASSLYSGMSLDEQFF. In DNA, the CDR3 is TGTGCCAGCTCACTTTATAGCGGGATGAGCCTGGATGAGCAGTTCTTC.

The chain has TRBV4-1 and TRBJ1-5; D remains ambiguous. The CDR3 has 16 amino acids. Trimming cost V 0 bases and J 1 base, with 10 bases left between them. Germline lookup yields CDR1 MGHRA and CDR2 YSYEKL. CDR3 sequence reads: CASSQDSGGSNQPQHF. The DNA of the CDR3 is TGCGCCAGCAGCCAAGACTCAGGCGGGAGCAATCAGCCCCAGCATTTT.

This clonotype was seen a handful of times. In DNA, the CDR3 is TGTGCCAGCAGCCATGAGGACTACCCCAGGTCCTACAATGAGCAGTTCTTC. This gives the protein CASSHEDYPRSYNEQFF. The chain recombines TRBV14 with TRBJ2-1, with D perhaps matching TRBD2 (6 bases). The CDR3 is made up of 17 amino acids. V lost 3 bases and J 1 base, leaving 16 bases between the germline ends. Per germline, CDR1 SGHDN and CDR2 FVKESK.

The V call is TRBV19, the J call TRBJ1-1, with TRBD1 as a possible D gene (5 bases). The CDR3 is 16 amino acids. V shed 5 bases and J shed 1 base, with 17 bases lying between them. CDR1 and CDR2 (germline): LNHDA, SQIVND (reference sequence). DNA for the CDR3: TGTGCCAGTAGTCTTTCGGGGGTCCTGGCGAACACTGAAGCTTTCTTT. Translated: CASSLSGVLANTEAFF.

This clonotype has more than one count but fewer than ten. The chain is built from TRBV5-1 and TRBJ2-2, with 7 bases matching TRBD1. There are 16 residues in the CDR3. V trimming: 3 bases; J trimming: 0 bases; junction bases outside the gene matches: 5. Germline V gene data show CDR1 as SGHRS and CDR2 as YFSETQ. In DNA form, the CDR3 reads TGCGCCAGCAGCTGGGACAGCTTTTCGAACACCGGGGAGCTGTTTTTT. It yields the protein CASSWDSFSNTGELFF.